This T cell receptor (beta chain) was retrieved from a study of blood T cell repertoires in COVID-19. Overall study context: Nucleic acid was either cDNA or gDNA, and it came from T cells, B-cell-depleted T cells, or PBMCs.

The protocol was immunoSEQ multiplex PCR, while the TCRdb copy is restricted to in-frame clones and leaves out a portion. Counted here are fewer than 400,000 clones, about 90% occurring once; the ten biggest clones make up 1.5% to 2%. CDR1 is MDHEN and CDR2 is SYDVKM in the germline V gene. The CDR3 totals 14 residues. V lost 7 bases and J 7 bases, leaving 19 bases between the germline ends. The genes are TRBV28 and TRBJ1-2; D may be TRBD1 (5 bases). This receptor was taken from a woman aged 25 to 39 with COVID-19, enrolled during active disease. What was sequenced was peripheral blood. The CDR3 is CASTPLAGVAGYTF. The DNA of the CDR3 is TGTGCCAGCACCCCCCTCGCGGGGGTGGCTGGCTACACCTTC.